Listed below are T cell receptor beta chains from one sample, sequenced in a study of spatial heterogeneity in lung cancer. In TCRdb, the 5' RACE reads were re-called with MiXCR into one record per CDR3 protein. The sample has fewer than 45,000 distinct CDR3 sequences, roughly 7.1% seen once; the top ten hold 40% to 45%. Sample: PBMCs, taken at surgery. The source of these receptors is a female donor with early-stage non-small cell lung cancer. Each CDR3 is given with its conserved first and last residue. The D gene is left open where the match is weak. Not every row has a clone size; where given, it reads once, few, many or a size class.

V gene	J gene	clone size	D gene	CDR3 protein	CDR3 DNA
TRBV18	TRBJ1-3	NA	TRBD1	CASWEDRLGNTIYF	TGTGCCAGCTGGGAGGACAGGCTCGGAAACACCATATATTTT
TRBV7-8	TRBJ1-5	many	NA	CASSYRSRGSGQPQHF	TGTGCCAGCAGCTACCGATCAAGGGGGTCCGGTCAGCCCCAGCATTTT
TRBV7-2	TRBJ2-1	many	NA	CASSPFRRSSYNEQFF	TGTGCCAGCAGCCCGTTCCGACGGAGCTCCTACAATGAGCAGTTCTTC
TRBV10-1	TRBJ1-4	NA	NA	CASSSGTQEKLFF	TGCGCCAGCAGTTCCGGGACTCAGGAAAAACTGTTTTTT
TRBV6-1	TRBJ2-7	many	NA	CASDSQEPYEQYF	TGTGCCAGCGATAGCCAGGAGCCCTACGAGCAGTACTTC
TRBV3-1	TRBJ1-2	many	NA	CASSQIGPRGYTF	TGTGCCAGCAGCCAAATAGGACCGCGGGGCTACACCTTC
TRBV2	TRBJ2-1	many	TRBD2	CASTAASGGALNEQFF	TGTGCCAGCACCGCGGCATCGGGGGGGGCCCTGAATGAGCAGTTCTTC
TRBV4-1	TRBJ1-4	many	NA	CASSQDTRGAGNEKLFF	TGCGCCAGCAGCCAAGATACCCGGGGGGCGGGAAATGAAAAACTGTTTTTT
TRBV20-1	TRBJ2-3	many	NA	CSASPGWVLGTDTQYF	TGCAGTGCTAGTCCTGGGTGGGTGCTAGGAACAGATACGCAGTATTTT
TRBV24-1	TRBJ2-3	many	TRBD1	CATSRRGPSLDTQYF	TGTGCCACCAGTCGAAGGGGGCCGAGTTTAGATACGCAGTATTTT
TRBV28	TRBJ2-6	many	NA	CAHGKSGANVLTF	TGTGCCCACGGGAAGTCTGGGGCCAACGTCCTGACTTTC
TRBV7-9	TRBJ1-1	many	NA	CASSSGPSEAFF	TGTGCCAGCAGCTCCGGGCCCAGCGAAGCTTTCTTT
TRBV10-2	TRBJ2-2	many	TRBD1	CASRTGRNTGELFF	TGCGCCAGCAGGACAGGGAGAAACACCGGGGAGCTGTTTTTT
TRBV20-1	TRBJ2-3	many	TRBD2	CSATASGGLTDTQYF	TGCAGTGCTACGGCTAGCGGGGGCCTCACAGATACGCAGTATTTT
TRBV4-1	TRBJ2-3	many	NA	CASSQGRDTQYF	TGCGCCAGCAGCCAAGGGCGAGATACGCAGTATTTT
TRBV27	TRBJ1-2	many	NA	CASRQILQGARGYTF	TGTGCCAGCAGACAAATCCTACAGGGAGCGCGTGGCTACACCTTC
TRBV20-1	TRBJ2-1	few	NA	CSARDRARGKSSYNEQFF	TGCAGTGCTAGAGATAGAGCCCGCGGAAAGAGCTCCTACAATGAGCAGTTCTTC
TRBV10-2	TRBJ2-4	many	NA	CASSEDWILAKNIQYF	TGCGCCAGCAGTGAGGACTGGATCTTAGCCAAAAACATTCAGTACTTC
TRBV6-5	TRBJ1-1	many	NA	CASSYGGGGGDTEAFF	TGTGCCAGCAGTTACGGGGGGGGAGGTGGAGACACTGAAGCTTTCTTT
TRBV7-9	TRBJ2-2	many	NA	CASKPTGNTGELFF	TGTGCCAGCAAACCGACAGGGAACACCGGGGAGCTGTTTTTT
TRBV7-2	TRBJ2-7	few	NA	CASSFLRNYEQYF	TGTGCCAGCAGCTTCCTCAGGAATTACGAGCAGTACTTC
TRBV24-1	TRBJ2-1	NA	TRBD1	CATGQGGNEQFF	TGTGCCACCGGACAGGGAGGCAATGAGCAGTTCTTC
TRBV24-1	TRBJ2-1	NA	NA	CATSDPGPPVYNEQFF	TGTGCCACCAGTGATCCCGGCCCTCCGGTCTACAATGAGCAGTTCTTC
TRBV4-1	TRBJ1-2	NA	NA	CASSQGGDYGYTF	TGCGCCAGCAGCCAAGGAGGGGACTATGGCTACACCTTC
TRBV27	TRBJ1-6	many	NA	CASSSQGRTPLHF	TGTGCCAGCAGTTCGCAGGGGAGGACACCCCTCCACTTT
TRBV3-1	TRBJ2-7	many	NA	CASSFFQGSLYEQYF	TGTGCCAGCAGCTTCTTTCAGGGTTCTCTTTACGAGCAGTACTTC
TRBV3-1	TRBJ2-3	few	NA	CASTSTDTQYF	TGTGCCAGCACAAGCACAGATACGCAGTATTTT
TRBV12-3/TRBV12-4	TRBJ1-1	many	NA	CASSLMGVETEAFF	TGTGCCAGCAGTTTAATGGGGGTAGAGACTGAAGCTTTCTTT
TRBV18	TRBJ2-7	few	NA	CASSPAREQYF	TGTGCCAGCTCACCGGCCCGCGAGCAGTACTTC
TRBV6-1	TRBJ2-5	many	NA	CASSPVAGLIETQYF	TGTGCCAGCAGTCCCGTCGCGGGGCTCATAGAGACCCAGTACTTC
TRBV13	TRBJ2-3	NA	NA	CASSFRRQASTDTQYF	TGTGCCAGCAGCTTTAGGAGGCAGGCGAGTACAGATACGCAGTATTTT
TRBV3-1	TRBJ2-5	many	NA	CASRQKQETQYF	TGTGCCAGCAGGCAGAAACAAGAGACCCAGTACTTC
TRBV28	TRBJ2-5	many	TRBD2	CASSLGGTATQETQYF	TGTGCCAGCAGTTTGGGGGGGACTGCAACCCAAGAGACCCAGTACTTC